This TCR beta chain stems from a study of radiotherapy plus CTLA-4 blockade in lung cancer. Notes on the study in general: Tumor-origin TCR clones grew in blood after radiotherapy plus ipilimumab. Early blood T cell clone dynamics reportedly forecast response best, with interferon-beta.

Each patient with chemo-refractory metastatic non-small-cell lung cancer was treated with focal radiation plus CTLA-4 blockade using ipilimumab. Regarding this clone: Its antigen is still unknown.

Produced via immunoSEQ multiplex PCR; TCRdb's table is partial and in-frame only. The table records roughly 30,000 clones, 60% to 85% of them present only once. The length of the CDR3 is 15 residues. Trimming removed 1 base from V and 1 base from J, with 10 bases in between. Germline-derived CDR1 and CDR2 are SGHDN and FVKESK. The source material was peripheral blood, sampled from a patient treated with radiotherapy plus ipilimumab. The V call is TRBV14, the J call TRBJ2-5; maybe TRBD2 (7 bases). The TCR was taken from a human donor with non-small cell lung cancer that progressed on radiotherapy plus ipilimumab. The CDR3 DNA is TGTGCCAGCAGCCAAGTTCGGGGGGCCCAAGAGACCCAGTACTTC. Protein: CASSQVRGAQETQYF.